This section outlines one TCR beta chain sequence together with its context. Its antigen specificity is not known. No base quality values were provided; no much bigger clone lies one nucleotide off. This sample was taken from a study of blood T cells in healthy people across ages (dated by TCRdb to the mid-2010s). General notes on the study: In model experiments, template switching captured roughly one uniquely barcoded TCR beta cDNA molecule for every two T cells. To avoid experimental bias, donors of different ages were distributed randomly across sequencing lanes. For two donors (one aged 18 to 30 and one aged 80 or older), the study analyzed two additional independent replicas of 1 million unique cDNA reads from the same blood draw. Donors were grouped into four age groups: young (average approximately 15 years), middle-aged (roughly 38), aged (approximately 67) and long-lived (82). Using deep sequencing normalized with unique cDNA molecular identifiers, the study measured how TCR beta repertoire diversity changes with age. On the study overall, not on this receptor specifically: Observed TCR beta diversity per million T cells fell roughly linearly with age, and a significant reduction was already apparent by age roughly 40. There was a strong correlation between observed TCR beta diversity and the percentage of naive T cells measured by flow cytometry. Because profiling used bulk unsorted PBMCs, naive and antigen-experienced compartments could not be compared conclusively. Estimates of total diversity based on one million sequenced T cells were regarded as lower bounds and as underestimates. Compared with the aged group, more naive CD4+ T cells, fewer expanded clones and increased TCR diversity were shown by the long-lived group, suggesting age selection. The CMV infection status of donors was not known, potentially confounding age-related changes in expanded clonotypes.

The protocol used for the library was 5' RACE. Sequencing used an Illumina HiSeq 2500. A second PCR of roughly 6 to 11 cycles was run with a J-beta primer mix and a sample-barcoded 5' primer. A unique molecular identifier was introduced onto each TCR beta cDNA molecule by a template-switch 5' adaptor carrying 12 random nucleotides. At least 2.5 million CDR3-containing paired-end reads were obtained from each sample. All of the RNA was converted into first-strand cDNA using the Mint cDNA synthesis kit, with a TRBC-specific oligonucleotide serving as the primer. After uracil-DNA glycosylase treatment, a first 18-cycle PCR used universal primers M1SS and BC2_uni_R on all cDNA. Under the source paper's analysis protocol: Each sample was normalized by randomly selecting 1 million high-quality reads, each carrying a distinct molecular identifier. Instead of being binned into consensus sequences, reads with shared molecular identifiers were discarded. MiTCR, run with a Q25 quality threshold and the strictest error-elimination algorithm, handled CDR3 identification, clonotype clustering and error correction. A nonparametric unseen species model with Euler transformation was used to estimate lower-bound total TCR beta diversity. In TCRdb, the public reads were trimmed at Q25 with fastp and aligned with MiXCR, with productive beta chains retained. One record per CDR3 amino acid sequence lists the most common genes and DNA. The V and J calls and clone size come from TCRdb's table, not from the authors' own analysis. This sample holds about 730,000 distinct CDR3 sequences; roughly 44% were observed only once. Together, the top ten hold 20% to 25% of the sample.

The germline V gene sets CDR1 to MNHEY and CDR2 to SVGEGT. The CDR3 starts with the cysteine, ends with the phenylalanine, and has 15 residues. Only the CDR3 DNA stays, 45 bases, in frame from base 1. Trimming at the junction amounts to 6 bases on V and 3 bases on J, and the germline ends lie 18 bases apart. The approximately 41 donors, aged about 6 to 95 years, were systemically healthy Caucasian individuals from Russia. About 9.8 milliliters of peripheral blood were drawn from each donor into EDTA-treated Vacutainer tubes. PBMCs were isolated by Ficoll-Paque density-gradient centrifugation, with at least 7 million obtained per sample. Total RNA, at least 6 micrograms per sample, was extracted from PBMCs with Trizol reagent. For every donor, flow cytometry on a PBMC aliquot measured the percentage of naive CD45RAhigh/CD27high T cells.

This clonotype was sampled from a woman aged 55-70 years in good health. Input material: blood. In this chain, TRBV6-2 or TRBV6-3 is recombined with TRBJ2-7; 7 matching bases give a weak D call of TRBD2. The encoded CDR3 is CASRKIQGGIYEQYF. The sequence in DNA is TGTGCCAGCAGGAAAATACAGGGAGGGATCTACGAGCAGTACTTC.